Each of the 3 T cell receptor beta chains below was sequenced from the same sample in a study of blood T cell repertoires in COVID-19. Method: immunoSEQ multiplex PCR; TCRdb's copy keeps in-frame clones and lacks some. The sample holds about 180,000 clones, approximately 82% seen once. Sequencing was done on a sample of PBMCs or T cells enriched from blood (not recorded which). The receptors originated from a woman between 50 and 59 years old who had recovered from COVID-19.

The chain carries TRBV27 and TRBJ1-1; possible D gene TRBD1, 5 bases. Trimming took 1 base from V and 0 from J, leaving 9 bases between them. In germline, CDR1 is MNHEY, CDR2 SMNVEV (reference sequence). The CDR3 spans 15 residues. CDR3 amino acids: CASSLWAGMNTEAFF. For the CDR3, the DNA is TGTGCCAGCAGTTTATGGGCAGGGATGAACACTGAAGCTTTCTTT.

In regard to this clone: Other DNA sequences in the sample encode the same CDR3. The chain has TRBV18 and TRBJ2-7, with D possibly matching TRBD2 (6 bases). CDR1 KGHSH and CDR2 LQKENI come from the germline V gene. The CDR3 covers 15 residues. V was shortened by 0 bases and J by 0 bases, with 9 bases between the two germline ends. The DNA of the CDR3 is TGTGCCAGCTCACCACCAGGAGGGAGCTCCTACGAGCAGTACTTC. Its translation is CASSPPGGSSYEQYF.

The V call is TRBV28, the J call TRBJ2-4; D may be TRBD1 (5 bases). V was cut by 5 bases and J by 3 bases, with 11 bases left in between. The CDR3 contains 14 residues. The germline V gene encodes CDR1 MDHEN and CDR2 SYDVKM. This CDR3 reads CASSGQGYKNIQYF. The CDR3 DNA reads TGTGCCAGCAGTGGGCAGGGCTACAAAAACATTCAGTACTTC.